This entry features one T cell receptor (beta chain) sequence. What it binds is not known. V shed 4 bases and J shed 10 bases, with 7 bases lying between them. The CDR3 extends over 10 amino acids. In germline, CDR1 is SGHTA, CDR2 FQGNSA. Thawed PBMCs were FACS-sorted into unstimulated CD4+CD25+CD127- regulatory T cells, CD4+CD25- non-regulatory cells, CD4 and CD8 cells. These data come from a study of Tregs in tolerant kidney transplant recipients. The data were produced by immunoSEQ multiplex PCR, yet TCRdb's version contains in-frame clones alone and is incomplete. The sample consists of tens of thousands of clones, 65% to 85% of them appearing once. Findings and caveats of the study: Validation in larger populations is needed because few patients were studied.

The TCR comes from a human donor in good health. The J gene is TRBJ1-2, the V gene TRBV7-2; D ambiguous. The sample consisted of CD4+ T cells from blood. This chain's CDR3 is CASSSEIYTF. CDR3 DNA: TGTGCCAGCAGCTCCGAGATCTACACCTTC. Based on the CDR3 plus reference TRBV7-2 and TRBJ1-2, the full variable domain is GAGVSQSPSNKVTEKGKDVELRCDPISGHTALYWYRQSLGQGLEFLIYFQGNSAPDKSGLPSDRFSAERTGGSVSTLTIQRTQQEDSAVYLCASSSEIYTFGSGTRLTVV.